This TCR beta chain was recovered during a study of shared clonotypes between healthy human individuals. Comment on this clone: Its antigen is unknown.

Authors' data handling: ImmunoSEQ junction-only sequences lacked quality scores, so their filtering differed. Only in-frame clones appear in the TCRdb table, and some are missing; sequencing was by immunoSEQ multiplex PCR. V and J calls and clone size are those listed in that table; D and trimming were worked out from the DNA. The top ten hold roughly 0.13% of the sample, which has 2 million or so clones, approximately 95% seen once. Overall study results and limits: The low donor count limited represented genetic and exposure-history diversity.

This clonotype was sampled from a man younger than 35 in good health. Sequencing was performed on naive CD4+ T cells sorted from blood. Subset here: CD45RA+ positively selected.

CDR3 sequence (DNA): TGTGCCTGGAGTGCCCTCCGACTAGCGGGAGGGCCAGACGAGCAGTTCTTC. It encodes CAWSALRLAGGPDEQFF. The chain uses TRBV30 and TRBJ2-1; 14 nucleotides match TRBD2. CDR3 length equals 17 residues. The germline V gene has CDR1 GTSNPN and CDR2 SVGIG (reference sequence). V was clipped by 1 base and J by 10 bases; unmatched bases: 12.